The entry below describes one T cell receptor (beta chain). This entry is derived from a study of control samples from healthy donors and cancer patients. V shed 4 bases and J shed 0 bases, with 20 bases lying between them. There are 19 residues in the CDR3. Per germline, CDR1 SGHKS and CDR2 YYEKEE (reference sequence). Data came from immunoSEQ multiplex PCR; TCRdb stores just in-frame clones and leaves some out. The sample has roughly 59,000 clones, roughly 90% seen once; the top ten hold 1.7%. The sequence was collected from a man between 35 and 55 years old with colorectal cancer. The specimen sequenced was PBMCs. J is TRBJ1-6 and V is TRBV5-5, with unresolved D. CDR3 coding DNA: TGTGCCAGCAGCCCTTGGGAGCGGATGGGGAGCTCCTATAATTCACCCCTCCACTTT. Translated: CASSPWERMGSSYNSPLHF.